Included here is one TCR beta chain sequence, with context. Its specificity is unknown. From the 5' RACE reads, TCRdb called clonotypes with MiXCR, one entry per CDR3 protein. The data show fewer than 650,000 distinct CDR3 sequences, roughly 9.9% seen once. This sample was included in a study of identical twins. The study's findings and limits: Rather than following the same donors, the conclusions depended on cross-sectional statistical analysis. Abundant beta clonotypes from cord blood had fewer insertions, unlike memory repertoires, which showed none.

This sample also appeared in a second study, on yellow fever vaccine responses in identical twins.

The TCR sequence derives from a woman aged 18-29 years in good health. Sequencing input: PBMCs.

The DNA for the CDR3 is TGCAGCGTTGTGATGACTCCTCCCAAAACAGATACGCAGTATTTT. It codes for CSVVMTPPKTDTQYF. The chain is built from TRBV29-1 and TRBJ2-3, with D unclear. CDR3 size: 15 residues. The germline V and J ends were trimmed by 4 bases and 3 bases, with 17 bases remaining between them. Germline CDR1 reads SQVTM; CDR2 reads ANQGSEA.